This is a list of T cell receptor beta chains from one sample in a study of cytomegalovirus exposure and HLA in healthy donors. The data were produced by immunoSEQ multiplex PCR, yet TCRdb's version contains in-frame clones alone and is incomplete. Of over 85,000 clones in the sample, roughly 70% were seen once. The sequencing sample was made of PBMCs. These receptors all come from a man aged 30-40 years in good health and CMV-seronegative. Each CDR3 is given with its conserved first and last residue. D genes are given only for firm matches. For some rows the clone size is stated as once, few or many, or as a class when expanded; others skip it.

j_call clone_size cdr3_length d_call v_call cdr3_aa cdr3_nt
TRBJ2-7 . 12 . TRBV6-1 CASNGLAYEQYF TGTGCCAGCAACGGGTTGGCGTACGAGCAGTACTTC
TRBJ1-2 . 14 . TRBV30 CAWSVRSRAGGYTF TGTGCCTGGAGTGTTAGATCGCGGGCGGGTGGCTACACCTTC
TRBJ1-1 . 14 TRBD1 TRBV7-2 CASSSRDSNTEAFF TGTGCCAGCAGCAGCCGGGACAGCAACACTGAAGCTTTCTTT
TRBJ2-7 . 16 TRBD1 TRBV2 CASSGYRDRGDDEQYF TGTGCCAGCAGTGGTTACCGGGACAGGGGAGACGACGAGCAGTACTTC
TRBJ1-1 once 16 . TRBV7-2 CASSLDQGFLGTEAFF TGTGCCAGCAGCTTAGACCAGGGGTTCCTGGGCACTGAAGCTTTCTTT
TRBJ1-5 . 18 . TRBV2 CASSESLQAARNGQPQHF TGTGCCAGCAGTGAGTCGTTACAGGCCGCTCGAAATGGGCAGCCCCAGCATTTT
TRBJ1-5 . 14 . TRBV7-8 CASSPGAGNQPQHF TGTGCCAGCAGCCCAGGGGCCGGCAATCAGCCCCAGCATTTT
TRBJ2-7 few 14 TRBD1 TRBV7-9 CASSFLGTGDEQYF TGTGCCAGCAGCTTTCTCGGGACAGGGGACGAGCAGTACTTC
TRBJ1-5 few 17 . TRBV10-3 CAISESWGEGGNQPQHF TGTGCCATCAGTGAGTCCTGGGGTGAAGGGGGCAATCAGCCCCAGCATTTT
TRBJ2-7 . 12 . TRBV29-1 CSVFRHPYEQYF TGCAGCGTTTTCAGGCACCCCTACGAGCAGTACTTC
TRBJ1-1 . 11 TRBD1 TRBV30 CACKEGARAFF TGTGCCTGTAAAGAGGGGGCGCGCGCTTTCTTT
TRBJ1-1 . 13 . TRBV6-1 CASMITGAIEAFF TGTGCCAGCATGATTACAGGCGCTATTGAAGCTTTCTTT
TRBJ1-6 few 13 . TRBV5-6 CASSLEGGSPLHF TGTGCCAGCAGCTTAGAAGGGGGTTCACCCCTCCACTTT
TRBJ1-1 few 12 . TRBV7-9 CASSLWSSEAFF TGTGCCAGCAGCTTATGGAGCAGTGAAGCTTTCTTT
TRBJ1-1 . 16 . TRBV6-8 CASSHREGGVNTEAFF TGTGCCAGCAGTCACAGGGAGGGGGGTGTGAACACTGAAGCTTTCTTT
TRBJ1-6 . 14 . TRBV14 CASSPDRFNSPLHF TGTGCCAGCAGCCCGGACAGATTTAATTCACCCCTCCACTTT
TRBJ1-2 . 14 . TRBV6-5 CASSYSRQGYGYTF TGTGCCAGCAGTTACTCTCGCCAGGGCTATGGCTACACCTTC
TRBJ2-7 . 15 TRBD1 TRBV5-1 CASSAAGQVSGEQYF TGCGCCAGCAGCGCGGCGGGACAGGTCTCAGGCGAGCAGTACTTC
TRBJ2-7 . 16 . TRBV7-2 CASSSQAGSQGYEQYF TGTGCCAGCAGCTCCCAAGCCGGGTCACAGGGCTACGAGCAGTACTTC
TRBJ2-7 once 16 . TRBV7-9 CASSRIDRLGHNEQYF TGTGCCAGCAGCCGCATCGACAGGTTGGGGCACAACGAGCAGTACTTC
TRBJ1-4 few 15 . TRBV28 CASSLGAQGKEKLFF TGTGCCAGCAGTTTAGGTGCGCAGGGCAAAGAAAAACTGTTTTTT
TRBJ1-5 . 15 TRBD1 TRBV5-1 CASRPTGQSNQPQHF TGCGCCAGCAGGCCCACGGGACAGAGCAATCAGCCCCAGCATTTT
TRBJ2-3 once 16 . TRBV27 CASTPQLISNTDTQYF TGTGCCAGCACCCCCCAGTTGATTAGCAACACAGATACGCAGTATTTT
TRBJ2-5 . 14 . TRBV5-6 CASSLVLSQETQYF TGTGCCAGCAGCTTGGTTCTGAGCCAAGAGACCCAGTACTTC
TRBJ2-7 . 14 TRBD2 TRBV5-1 CASSPRAGDREQYF TGCGCCAGCAGCCCGCGGGCGGGAGACCGCGAGCAGTACTTC
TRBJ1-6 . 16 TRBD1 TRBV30 CAWSRSDRTYNSPLHF TGTGCCTGGAGCCGATCGGACAGGACCTATAATTCACCCCTCCACTTT
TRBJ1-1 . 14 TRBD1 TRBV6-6 CASSRDRANTEAFF TGTGCCAGCAGCAGGGACAGGGCGAACACTGAAGCTTTCTTT
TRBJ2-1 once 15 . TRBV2 CATPPPETGDNEQFF TGTGCCACCCCCCCACCCGAGACAGGAGACAATGAGCAGTTCTTC
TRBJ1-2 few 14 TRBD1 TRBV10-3 CAISEWTGDYGYTF TGTGCCATCAGTGAGTGGACAGGGGACTATGGCTACACCTTC
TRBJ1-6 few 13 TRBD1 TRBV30 CAWAGTVNSPLHF TGTGCCTGGGCCGGGACAGTAAATTCACCCCTCCACTTT
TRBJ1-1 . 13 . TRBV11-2 CASSLAPDREAFF TGTGCCAGCAGCTTAGCCCCTGACAGGGAAGCTTTCTTT
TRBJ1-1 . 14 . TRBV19 CASSISGLNTEAFF TGTGCCAGTAGTATATCGGGACTTAACACTGAAGCTTTCTTT
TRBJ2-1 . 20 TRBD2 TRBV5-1 CASSSLGAGGREGSYNEQFF TGCGCCAGCAGCTCACTCGGAGCGGGAGGGCGGGAAGGGTCCTACAATGAGCAGTTCTTC
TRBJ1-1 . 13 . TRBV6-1 CASSGRGGTEAFF TGTGCCAGCAGTGGGCGGGGTGGCACTGAAGCTTTCTTT
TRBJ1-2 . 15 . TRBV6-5 CASRRTQATNYGYPF TGTGCCAGCAGGAGAACACAGGCGACGAACTATGGCTACCCCTTC
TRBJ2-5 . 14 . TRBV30 CAWSGSSGRETQYF TGTGCCTGGAGTGGATCCAGCGGGCGTGAGACCCAGTACTTC
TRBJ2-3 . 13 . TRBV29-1 CSLLRSLTDTQYF TGCAGTCTCCTGCGGTCCTTAACAGATACGCAGTATTTT
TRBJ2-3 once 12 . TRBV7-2 CASSQSPDTQYF TGTGCCAGCAGCCAGTCTCCAGATACGCAGTATTTT
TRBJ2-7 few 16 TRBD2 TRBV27 CASSLDSTIGLASQYF TGTGCCAGCAGTCTGGACAGTACGATAGGACTAGCTTCCCAGTACTTC
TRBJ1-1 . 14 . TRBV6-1 CASSVRQGNTEAFF TGTGCCAGCAGTGTGCGTCAGGGGAACACTGAAGCTTTCTTT
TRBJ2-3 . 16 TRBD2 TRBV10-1 CASSPFLAGSTDTQYF TGCGCCAGCAGTCCCTTTCTAGCGGGAAGCACAGATACGCAGTATTTT
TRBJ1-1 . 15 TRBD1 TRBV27 CASRFTGTGNAEAFF TGTGCCAGCAGATTCACCGGGACAGGGAATGCTGAAGCTTTCTTT
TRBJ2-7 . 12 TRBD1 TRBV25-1 CASKGASYEQYF TGTGCCAGCAAGGGGGCTTCCTACGAGCAGTACTTC
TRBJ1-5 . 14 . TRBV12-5 CASGPWGGSWSQHF TGTGCTAGTGGCCCCTGGGGAGGGAGCTGGTCCCAGCATTTT
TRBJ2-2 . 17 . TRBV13 CASSLGAGAPNTGELFF TGTGCCAGCAGCTTAGGCGCGGGGGCCCCGAACACCGGGGAGCTGTTTTTT